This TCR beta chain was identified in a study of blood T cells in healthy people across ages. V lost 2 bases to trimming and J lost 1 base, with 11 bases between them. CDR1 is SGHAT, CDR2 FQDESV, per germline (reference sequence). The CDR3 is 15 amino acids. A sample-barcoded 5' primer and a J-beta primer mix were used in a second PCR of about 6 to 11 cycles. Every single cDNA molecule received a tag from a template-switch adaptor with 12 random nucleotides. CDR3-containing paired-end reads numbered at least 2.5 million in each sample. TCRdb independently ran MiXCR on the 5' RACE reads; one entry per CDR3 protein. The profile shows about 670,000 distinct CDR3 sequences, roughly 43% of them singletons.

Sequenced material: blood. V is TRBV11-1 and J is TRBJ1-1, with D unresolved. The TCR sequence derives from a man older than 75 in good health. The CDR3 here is CASSLRSQRNTEAFF. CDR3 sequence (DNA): TGTGCCAGCAGCTTACGGTCCCAGAGGAACACTGAAGCTTTCTTT.